The 27 T cell receptor beta chains below come from one sample, sequenced in a study of blood T cell repertoires in COVID-19. The method was immunoSEQ multiplex PCR; TCRdb's version includes in-frame clones alone and lacks a portion of them. The sample shows 40,000 or so clones, more than 65% of them seen only once. Sample: peripheral blood. The origin of the receptors is an elderly man with acute or convalescent COVID-19.

The chain couples TRBV12-3 or TRBV12-4 to TRBJ2-3, with TRBD2 matching 8 bases. The junction had 8 bases not matched to a gene; V was cut back by 7 bases and J by 11 bases. The CDR3 is 12 residues long. The CDR3 region has the DNA TGTGCCAGCACCTCGGGACTAGTCGTGCAGTATTTT. Translating it yields CASTSGLVVQYF.

The genes are TRBV28 and TRBJ2-2, with D tentatively TRBD1 (6 bases). The germline V and J ends were trimmed by 5 bases and 0 bases, with 10 bases remaining between them. The germline V gene encodes CDR1 MDHEN and CDR2 SYDVKM. The CDR3 spans 15 residues. The CDR3 region has the DNA TGTGCCAGCAGTCAGGGGTTTGCGAACACCGGGGAGCTGTTTTTT. Residues: CASSQGFANTGELFF.

This chain joins TRBV7-8 and TRBJ2-2, with D perhaps TRBD2 (6 bases). Trimming took 5 bases from V and 3 from J, leaving 13 bases between them. Germline CDR1 SGHVS, CDR2 FQNEAQ. The CDR3 runs to 15 residues. Here the CDR3 DNA reads TGTGCCAGCAGCCCCCGCCGGGAGTACACCGGGGAGCTGTTTTTT. Protein sequence: CASSPRREYTGELFF.

In its sample, this clone ranks as medium-sized (0.01 to 0.1%). This sequence joins TRBV7-6 and TRBJ2-1; TRBD2 matches at 11 bases. Trimming cost V 2 bases and J 7 bases; bases outside gene matches: 16. This CDR3 has 19 residues. From germline, CDR1 is SGHVS and CDR2 FNYEAQ. Written as DNA, the CDR3 is TGTGCCAGCAGCTTAAGTTACAGGGAGACTAGCGGGAAAACGAATGAGCAGTTCTTC. It codes for CASSLSYRETSGKTNEQFF.

This clone occurred once. As DNA, the CDR3 is TGTGCCAGCAGCAAAGCAGCGGGGCGTCCCGGGGAGCTGTTTTTT. Protein sequence: CASSKAAGRPGELFF. The chain couples TRBV21-1 to TRBJ2-2; no check of the table's D call, TRBD2, against the DNA was made. TRBV21-1 is a documented pseudogene. This CDR3 spans 15 amino acids.

The chain links TRBV19 to TRBJ2-3, with TRBD2 matching over 10 bases. Germline-derived CDR1 and CDR2 are LNHDA and SQIVND (reference sequence). The CDR3 contains 17 residues. With 5 bases clipped from V and 4 bases from J, the junction kept 12 bases outside the gene matches. The CDR3 DNA reads as TGTGCCAGTAGTGGTGACGGAGGACTAGCGGAGGCAGATACGCAGTATTTT. Translating gives CASSGDGGLAEADTQYF.

The chain uses TRBV10-3 and TRBJ1-1, with TRBD1 matching 11 bases. The CDR3 runs to 14 residues. Trimming took 4 bases from V and 5 from J; bases not matched to a gene: 3. Germline V gene data show CDR1 as ENHRY and CDR2 as SYGVKD. The CDR3 region is CAISGTGGGTEAFF. The CDR3, as DNA: TGTGCCATCAGTGGGACAGGGGGCGGAACTGAAGCTTTCTTT.

The sample holds a few counts of this clone. V and J are TRBV5-6 and TRBJ2-5, with 7 bases identical to TRBD1. Germline CDR1 and CDR2: SGHDT and YYEEEE. This CDR3 region has 15 residues. J lost 4 bases, V lost 0 bases, and 6 bases had no gene match. The CDR3 here is CASSLEQPGGETQYF. The CDR3 coding sequence is TGTGCCAGCAGCTTGGAGCAGCCAGGGGGAGAGACCCAGTACTTC.

The chain links TRBV18 to TRBJ2-5, with D possibly being TRBD1 (6 bases). Per germline, CDR1 KGHSH and CDR2 LQKENI. V lost 6 bases, J lost 14 bases, and 22 bases lay in between. The CDR3 length is 13 residues. In DNA, the CDR3 is TGTGCCAGCTCGCTGGGGGCGAGAGAAGGGTCTTACTTC. It specifies CASSLGAREGSYF.

This sequence joins TRBV6-5 and TRBJ1-2, with TRBD1 matching 8 bases. V lost 5 bases and J lost 14; bases outside the gene matches: 13. This CDR3 region has 13 residues. Germline assignment: CDR1 MNHEY and CDR2 SVGAGI. In DNA form, the CDR3 reads TGTGCCAGCAGTACCACAGAGACAGGGGCGCGGACCTTC. It encodes CASSTTETGARTF.

CDR3 amino acids: CASRLGTGAVGSNQPQHF. DNA of the CDR3: TGTGCCAGTAGGTTGGGGACAGGGGCCGTCGGGAGCAATCAGCCCCAGCATTTT. The chain combines TRBV19 with TRBJ1-5; TRBD1 matches 10 bases. The CDR3 has 18 residues. Germline V gives CDR1 LNHDA, CDR2 SQIVND (reference sequence). The V segment lost 6 bases and the J segment 1 base; nucleotides outside the gene matches: 12.

For the CDR3, the DNA is TGTGCCAGCGCCCGGCTAGCGGGAGCCGAGCAGTACTTC. Its protein product is CASARLAGAEQYF. V is TRBV6-6 and J is TRBJ2-7; TRBD2 matches 10 bases. This CDR3 has 13 amino acids. Germline assignment: CDR1 MNHNY and CDR2 SVGAGI (reference sequence). V lost 8 bases, J lost 6 bases, and 7 bases stayed unmatched.

The chain uses TRBV11-3 and TRBJ2-1; 9 nucleotides line up with TRBD2. The CDR3 has 15 residues. V lost 2 bases to trimming and J lost 5 bases; unmatched junction nucleotides: 4. The germline V gene has CDR1 SGHNT and CDR2 YENEEA. Written as DNA, the CDR3 is TGTGCCAGCAGCTTAAGCGCTAGCGGGAACAATGAGCAGTTCTTC. Translated, it gives CASSLSASGNNEQFF.

V is TRBV28 and J is TRBJ1-3; D unclear. The ends were cut back, 7 bases at V and 5 bases at J, with 18 bases in the middle. CDR1 is MDHEN and CDR2 is SYDVKM in the germline V gene. The CDR3 sequence is 15 residues long. The DNA for the CDR3 is TGTGCCAGCATACAACCGGGCGGGAGGAGAAACACCATATATTTT. Translating gives CASIQPGGRRNTIYF.

The chain links TRBV14 to TRBJ2-1; no clear D gene. V gave up 4 bases and J gave up 7 bases, with 14 bases separating them. Germline V gene sequence: CDR1 SGHDN, CDR2 FVKESK. This CDR3 contains 14 residues. The DNA of the CDR3 is TGTGCCAGCAGCCCTGACTGGTATGGGAATGAGCAGTTCTTC. As protein: CASSPDWYGNEQFF.

This rearrangement joins TRBV28 to TRBJ1-4; D is ambiguous. Trimming took 10 bases from V and 2 from J, leaving 11 bases between them. CDR1 and CDR2 (germline): MDHEN, SYDVKM. The CDR3 loop spans 13 amino acids. CDR3 in amino acids: CATYTGTNEKLFF. The CDR3 DNA reads TGTGCCACCTACACCGGGACTAATGAAAAACTGTTTTTT.

The rearrangement joins TRBV7-9 to TRBJ2-1; 7 positions match TRBD2. Trimming cost V 6 bases and J 7 bases; bases outside gene matches: 18. This CDR3 has 17 residues. The germline V gene has CDR1 SEHNR and CDR2 FQNEAQ (reference sequence). The CDR3 DNA is TGTGCCAGCAGAAACCGGGACTACCGGGAGACGGATAATGAGCAGTTCTTC. It is translated as CASRNRDYRETDNEQFF.

This clone was recorded once. The V call is TRBV5-1, the J call TRBJ2-2; 14 bases agree with TRBD2. The V gene's germline CDR1 is SGHRS and CDR2 YFSETQ. Trimming took 4 bases from V and 5 from J; bases not matched to a gene: 10. The CDR3 totals 18 residues. CDR3 region: CASSHLTSGRAGTGELFF. In DNA, the CDR3 is TGCGCCAGCAGCCACCTGACTAGCGGGAGGGCCGGGACCGGGGAGCTGTTTTTT. The full variable domain, completed using reference TRBV5-1 and TRBJ2-2, is KAGVTQTPRYLIKTRGQQVTLSCSPISGHRSVSWYQQTPGQGLQFLFEYFSETQRNKGNFPGRFSGRQFSNSRSEMNVSTLELGDSALYLCASSHLTSGRAGTGELFFGEGSRLTVL.

The genes are TRBV24-1 and TRBJ2-2, with TRBD1 matching over 8 bases. The germline gives CDR1 KGHDR, CDR2 SFDVKD. The CDR3 has 15 residues. J was trimmed by 1 base and V by 4 bases; bases with no gene match: 1. The CDR3 protein is CATSEGQVNTGELFF. CDR3 nucleotides: TGTGCCACCAGTGAGGGACAGGTGAACACCGGGGAGCTGTTTTTT.

This clone was observed once. V and J are TRBV28 and TRBJ2-1; 9 bases are shared with TRBD2. This CDR3 has 15 amino acids. J was trimmed by 7 bases and V by 5 bases; bases with no gene match: 9. Germline V gene lookup returns CDR1 MDHEN and CDR2 SYDVKM. Written as DNA, the CDR3 is TGTGCCAGCAGTACCCTTAGCGGGAGAGTTAATGAGCAGTTCTTC. As protein: CASSTLSGRVNEQFF.

The rearrangement uses TRBV18 and TRBJ2-7, with D possibly TRBD1 on 6 matching bases. V lost 1 base, J lost 0 bases, and 16 bases lay in between. The germline V gene encodes CDR1 KGHSH and CDR2 LQKENI. The CDR3 sequence is 17 residues long. In nucleotides, the CDR3 is TGTGCCAGCTCACCACTTAATTCACAGGGTTACTCCTACGAGCAGTACTTC. Translated, it gives CASSPLNSQGYSYEQYF. Complete variable domain (other parts from reference TRBV18 and TRBJ2-7): NAGVMQNPRHLVRRRGQEARLRCSPMKGHSHVYWYRQLPEEGLKFMVYLQKENIIDESGMPKERFSAEFPKEGPSILRIQQVVRGDSAAYFCASSPLNSQGYSYEQYFGPGTRLTVT.

This clone occurred a few times. The chain is built from TRBV9 and TRBJ2-2; the D gene is possibly TRBD2 (5 bases). There are 17 residues in the CDR3. V was trimmed by 4 bases and J by 0 bases, leaving 16 bases between them. The germline V gene has CDR1 SGDLS and CDR2 YYNGEE. This CDR3 reads CASSLTLTDSNTGELFF. The DNA of the CDR3 is TGTGCCAGCAGCCTCACTCTGACGGACTCGAACACCGGGGAGCTGTTTTTT.

The chain links TRBV7-9 to TRBJ2-1, with 7 positions matching TRBD1. The CDR3 runs to 13 residues. Germline CDR1 SEHNR, CDR2 FQNEAQ (reference sequence). The V segment lost 4 bases and the J segment 8 bases; nucleotides outside the gene matches: 5. CDR3 in DNA: TGTGCCAGCAGCTACACAGGGGTCCATGAGCAGTTCTTC. The encoded protein is CASSYTGVHEQFF. Variable domain in full (rest from reference TRBV7-9 and TRBJ2-1): DTGVSQNPRHKITKRGQNVTFRCDPISEHNRLYWYRQTLGQGPEFLTYFQNEAQLEKSRLLSDRFSAERPKGSFSTLEIQRTEQGDSAMYLCASSYTGVHEQFFGPGTRLTVL.

Written as DNA, the CDR3 is TGTGCCAGCAGGCCATTAAGCGGGAGGGCCTCGAGTGGGGAGCTGTTTTTT. It translates to CASRPLSGRASSGELFF. V usage is TRBV4-2 and J usage is TRBJ2-2, with TRBD2 identical over 10 bases. J lost 8 bases, V lost 6 bases, and 15 bases had no gene match. Per the germline V gene, CDR1 is LGHNA and CDR2 is YNFKEQ. The CDR3 has 17 amino acids.

The chain couples TRBV5-1 to TRBJ2-7, with 8 nucleotides matching TRBD1. The ends lost 2 bases at V and 3 bases at J; junction bases unmatched: 4. The CDR3 extends over 14 amino acids. Germline loops: CDR1 SGHRS, CDR2 YFSETQ. The DNA for the CDR3 is TGCGCCAGCAGCTTAGGAACAGGGGGCTACGAGCAGTACTTC. Amino acids: CASSLGTGGYEQYF.

This chain connects TRBV28 to TRBJ1-6, with D perhaps matching TRBD1 (6 bases). CDR1 MDHEN and CDR2 SYDVKM come from the germline V gene. The germline V and J ends were trimmed by 5 bases and 2 bases, with 7 bases remaining between them. This CDR3 is 14 amino acids long. The CDR3 here is CASSTGPYNSPLHF. Here the CDR3 DNA reads TGTGCCAGCAGTACAGGGCCCTATAATTCACCCCTCCACTTT.

This clone was recorded a few times. The V gene is TRBV6-5, the J gene TRBJ2-2; 9 bases are a match to TRBD1. This CDR3 is built from 14 residues. After removal of 6 bases from V and 3 bases from J, the junction contained 2 bases not matched to a gene. The V gene's germline CDR1 is MNHEY and CDR2 SVGAGI. In nucleotides, the CDR3 is TGTGCCAGCAGGAGGGACAGGGACACCGGGGAGCTGTTTTTT. This gives the protein CASRRDRDTGELFF.